This T cell receptor (beta chain) was obtained from a study of T cell responses to AZD1222 COVID-19 vaccine. Study observations and caveats: Unmutated variant regions are reportedly targeted by nearly half of spike-specific TCRs. Clonal diversity was possibly underestimated, and white British individuals and females predominated among donors. Increases in Spike-specific TCR breadth and depth were seen after two AZD1222 doses. Just a handful of AZD1222 recipients were seropositive at baseline.

V gave up 9 bases and J gave up 0 bases, with 11 bases separating them. CDR3 length: 13 amino acids. Germline CDR1 and CDR2: LNHDA and SQIVND (reference sequence). TCRdb's table, derived via immunoSEQ multiplex PCR, lists solely in-frame clones and lacks some. This table has around 160,000 clones, about 90% appearing once. This clone was counted once. Its cognate antigen is unknown. J is TRBJ1-1 and V is TRBV19; no reliable D call. This TCR derives from an adult who received the AZD1222 COVID-19 vaccine. Sample: peripheral blood, taken 28 days after the second AZD1222 dose. The CDR3 bases are TGTGCCAGCTCAATCGGTATGAACACTGAAGCTTTCTTT. It yields the protein CASSIGMNTEAFF.